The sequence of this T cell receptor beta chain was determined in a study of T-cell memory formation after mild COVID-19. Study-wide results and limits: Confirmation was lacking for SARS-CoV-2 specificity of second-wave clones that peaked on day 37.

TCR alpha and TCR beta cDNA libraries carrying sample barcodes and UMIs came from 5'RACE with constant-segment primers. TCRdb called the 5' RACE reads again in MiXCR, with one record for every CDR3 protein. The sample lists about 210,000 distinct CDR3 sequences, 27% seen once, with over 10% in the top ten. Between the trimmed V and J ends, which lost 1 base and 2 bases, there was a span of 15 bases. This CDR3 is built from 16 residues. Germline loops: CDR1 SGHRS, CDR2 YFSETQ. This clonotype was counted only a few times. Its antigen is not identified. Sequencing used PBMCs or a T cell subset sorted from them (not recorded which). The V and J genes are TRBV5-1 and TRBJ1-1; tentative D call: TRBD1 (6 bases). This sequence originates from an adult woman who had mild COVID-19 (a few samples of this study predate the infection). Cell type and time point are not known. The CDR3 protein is CASSLNTGTLNTEAFF. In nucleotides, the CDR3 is TGCGCCAGCAGCTTGAACACAGGGACGTTAAACACTGAAGCTTTCTTT. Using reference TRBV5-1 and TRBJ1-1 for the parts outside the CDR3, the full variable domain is KAGVTQTPRYLIKTRGQQVTLSCSPISGHRSVSWYQQTPGQGLQFLFEYFSETQRNKGNFPGRFSGRQFSNSRSEMNVSTLELGDSALYLCASSLNTGTLNTEAFFGQGTRLTVV.